This T cell receptor (beta chain) came from a study of CD8 T cells in ankylosing spondylitis. In making TCR beta libraries, quantitative 5'-RACE with molecular barcodes was used. From the 5' RACE reads, TCRdb called clonotypes with MiXCR, one entry per CDR3 protein. Of roughly 120,000 distinct CDR3 sequences detected, roughly 13% appear once; the ten largest clones hold around 3%. Study outcomes and limitations: Reportedly, disease-linked clones are significantly enriched in ankylosing spondylitis patients' matched synovial fluid. Several of the motif variants were reported before in synovial fluid and blood from reactive arthritis.

Germline CDR1 is DFQATT and CDR2 is SNEGSKA (reference sequence). This CDR3 comprises 14 residues. Trimming pared 1 base from V and 6 bases from J, leaving 14 bases between. Concerning this clonotype: Its antigen is not known. A much more abundant neighbour one base away suggests this may be a read error.

Sequencing was done on a sample of blood, either unsorted or a sorted T cell fraction (not recorded which). The chain recombines TRBV20-1 with TRBJ2-3, with a tentative D call TRBD2 (6 bases). The sequence came from a female donor with ankylosing spondylitis or in good health (not recorded which). The CDR3 coding sequence is TGCAGTGCTAGAGTCCCGGGAGTATTTGATACGCAGTATTTT. Translating gives CSARVPGVFDTQYF.